This T cell receptor beta chain was found in a study of OX40 agonist ivuxolimab in advanced cancers. Turning to the overall study: Ivuxolimab was an agonistic, fully human IgG2 monoclonal antibody directed against OX40 (CD134), a costimulatory receptor. Patients were allowed to have had prior anti-PD-1, anti-PD-L1 or anti-CTLA-4 therapy, and around 37% of the dose-escalation patients had previously received checkpoint inhibitors. Of the 50 to 55 patients in dose escalation, about 20 had hepatocellular carcinoma, about 15 had melanoma, 9 had renal cell carcinoma and 9 had head and neck cancer. Intravenous ivuxolimab was administered to patients every 2 weeks at six dose levels: 0.01, 0.1, 0.3, 1.5, 3 and 10 mg/kg. In the dose-escalation cohort, 82.7% of patients were male, and the mean age was around 60 years, with a range of about 23 to 80. The monotherapy dose-escalation portion (N ≈ 57 patients) of the phase I ivuxolimab trial is reported in the paper. Partial responses occurred in three dose-escalation patients, of whom one had hepatocellular carcinoma and two had cutaneous melanoma. Peripheral TCRbeta sequencing aimed to test whether ivuxolimab altered TCR sequence diversity and caused clonal T-cell expansion. Paper-wide results and their limitations: The antigen specificity of the peripheral T cells that underwent clonal expansion was not determined. In partial responders in the 0.1-3.0 mg/kg groups, normalized peripheral clonal expansion was found to be among the lowest, especially among CD8+ T cells. Low levels of normalized T-cell clonal expansion were also shown by some nonresponding patients. After ivuxolimab, expanded clones were on average more numerous among CD8+ T cells than among CD4+ T cells. At doses from 0.1 to 3.0 mg/kg, clonal expansion was seen in both CD4+ and CD8+ blood T cells between baseline and week 6.

With regard to this clone: What antigen it recognizes has not been identified. Base qualities are not provided; no much larger clone lies one nucleotide away.

To sequence the TCRbeta CDR3 region, genomic DNA was isolated from the sorted cells. TCRbeta CDR3 regions were sequenced using the immunoSEQ Assay. Held by TCRdb, this immuneACCESS table contains in-frame sequences only and omits some clones. Under half of the omission traces to an unresolved V gene where checked; the cause of the rest is unknown. This sample has 70,000 or so clones in its table, and roughly 80% of those were observed once. Together, the top ten hold 1% to 1.5% of the sample. The CDR3 covers 21 residues, taking in both the cysteine and the phenylalanine. Just CDR3 DNA is preserved here, 63 bases in frame from base 1. V lost 6 bases and J lost 0 bases; the stretch between them is 32 bases long. Reading the germline V gene gives CDR1 SNHLY and CDR2 FYNNEI. Patients with a history of autoimmune disease or receiving systemic immunosuppression were excluded from the trial. Peripheral blood for TCR sequencing was collected from all dose cohorts at baseline, on cycle 4 day 1, and on cycle 7 day 1. The samples were taken from a phase I, first-in-human, multicenter, open-label dose-escalation trial of ivuxolimab. Adults with locally advanced or metastatic melanoma, renal cell carcinoma, hepatocellular carcinoma or head and neck squamous cell carcinoma were enrolled in the trial. Before TCR sequencing, CD4+ T cells and CD8+ T cells from peripheral blood were sorted into separate populations.

The chain links TRBV2 with TRBJ1-1; tentative D gene TRBD1, with 6 bases matching. The specimen comprised CD4+ or CD8+ T cells sorted from blood, sampled in a trial of the OX40 agonist ivuxolimab. This receptor was identified in an adult with an advanced solid tumor such as melanoma, head and neck, liver or kidney cancer. The DNA sequence reads TGTGCCAGCAGCGCCTCCCAACTCTGGGGTCAGGGGAGGGGTTTGAACACTGAAGCTTTCTTT. This is translated as CASSASQLWGQGRGLNTEAFF. Reference TRBV2 and TRBJ1-1 proteins supply the regions before and after the CDR3; the full variable domain is: EPEVTQTPSHQVTQMGQEVILRCVPISNHLYFYWYRQILGQKVEFLVSFYNNEISEKSEIFDDQFSVERPDGSNFTLKIRSTKLEDSAMYFCASSASQLWGQGRGLNTEAFFGQGTRLTVV.